The source of this T cell receptor beta chain is a study of OX40 agonist ivuxolimab in advanced cancers. Looking at the study overall: Partial responses were achieved by three patients, one with hepatocellular carcinoma and two with cutaneous melanoma. The study, taken as a whole, reports: Clonal expansion by week 6 occurred in CD4+ and CD8+ blood T cells (at 0.1 to 3.0 mg/kg). In CD8+ T cells, expanded clones were on average more numerous than in CD4+.

The CDR3 contains 19 residues. V lost 3 bases and J lost 5; bases outside the gene matches: 11. The germline CDR1 and CDR2 sequences are LNHDA and SQIVND (reference sequence). As concerns this clone: Its antigen is unidentified.

Sequenced by immunoSEQ multiplex PCR; TCRdb stores in-frame clones only, minus some. Among tens of thousands of clones listed, around 88% were seen once. The rearrangement links TRBV19 to TRBJ2-6; the match to TRBD1 covers 12 bases. The receptor comes from an adult with an advanced solid tumor such as melanoma, head and neck, liver or kidney cancer. The input for sequencing was CD4+ or CD8+ T cells sorted from blood, taken in a trial of the OX40 agonist ivuxolimab. CDR3 sequence: CASSIFTGTGGIRANVLTF. In DNA, the CDR3 is TGTGCCAGTAGTATTTTTACCGGGACAGGGGGCATTCGGGCCAACGTCCTGACTTTC.